This entry concerns a single T cell receptor (beta chain). CDR1 and CDR2 from the germline V gene are LGHDT and YNNKEL (reference sequence). With V trimmed by 1 base and J by 9 bases, 6 bases remained unmatched. The CDR3 runs to 15 residues. This entry is derived from a study of blood T cell repertoires in COVID-19. The assay was immunoSEQ multiplex PCR, and TCRdb's table has in-frame clones only and misses some. The data hold fewer than 150,000 clones, with about 83% observed a single time. The sequencing sample was made of peripheral blood. This chain links TRBV3-1 (or the pseudogene TRBV3-2) with TRBJ2-1; 10 bases agree with TRBD2. The clonotype was recovered from a man between 70 and 80 years old with acute or convalescent COVID-19. The CDR3 loop is CASSQAAGGPTEQFF. CDR3 in DNA: TGTGCCAGCAGCCAAGCAGCGGGGGGGCCGACTGAGCAGTTCTTC.